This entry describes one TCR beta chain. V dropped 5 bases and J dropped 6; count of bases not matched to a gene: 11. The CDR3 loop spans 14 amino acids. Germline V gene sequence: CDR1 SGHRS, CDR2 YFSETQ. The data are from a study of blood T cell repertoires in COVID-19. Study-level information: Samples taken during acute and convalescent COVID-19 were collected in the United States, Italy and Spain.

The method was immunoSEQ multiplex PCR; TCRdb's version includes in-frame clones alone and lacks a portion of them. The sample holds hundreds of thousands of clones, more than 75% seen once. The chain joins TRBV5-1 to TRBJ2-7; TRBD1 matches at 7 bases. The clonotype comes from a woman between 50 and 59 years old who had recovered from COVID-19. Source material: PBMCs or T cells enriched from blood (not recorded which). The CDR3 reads CASRIRDSLSEQYF. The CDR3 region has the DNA TGCGCCAGCAGGATCCGGGACAGTTTATCCGAGCAGTACTTC. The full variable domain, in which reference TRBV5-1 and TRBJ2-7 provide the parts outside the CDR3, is KAGVTQTPRYLIKTRGQQVTLSCSPISGHRSVSWYQQTPGQGLQFLFEYFSETQRNKGNFPGRFSGRQFSNSRSEMNVSTLELGDSALYLCASRIRDSLSEQYFGPGTRLTVT.